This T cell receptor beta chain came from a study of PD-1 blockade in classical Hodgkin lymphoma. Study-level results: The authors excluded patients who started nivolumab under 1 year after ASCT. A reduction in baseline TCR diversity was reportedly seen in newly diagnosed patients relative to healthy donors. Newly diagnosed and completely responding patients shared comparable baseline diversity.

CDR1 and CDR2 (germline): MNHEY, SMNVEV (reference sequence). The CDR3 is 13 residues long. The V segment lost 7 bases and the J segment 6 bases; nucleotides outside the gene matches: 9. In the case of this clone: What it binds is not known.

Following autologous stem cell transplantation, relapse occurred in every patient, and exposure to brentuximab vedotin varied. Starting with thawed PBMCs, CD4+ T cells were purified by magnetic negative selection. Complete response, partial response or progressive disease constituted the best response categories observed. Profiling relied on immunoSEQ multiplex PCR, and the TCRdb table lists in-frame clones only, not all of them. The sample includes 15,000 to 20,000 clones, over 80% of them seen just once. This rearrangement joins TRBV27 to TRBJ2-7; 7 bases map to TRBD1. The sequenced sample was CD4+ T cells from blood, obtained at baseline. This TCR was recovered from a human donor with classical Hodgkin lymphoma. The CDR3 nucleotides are TGTGCCAGCACCTCTACGGCAGGGGGCGAGCAGTACTTC. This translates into CASTSTAGGEQYF.